The 25 T cell receptor beta chains below come from one sample, sequenced in a study of tissue T cells after allogeneic stem cell transplantation. This table comes from immunoSEQ multiplex PCR, and its TCRdb copy is limited to in-frame clones, with some not included. The sample holds some 22,000 clones, 69% seen once. The sequenced sample consisted of blood. All receptors derive from a female BALB/c mouse in good health. The strain is characterized by the MHC haplotype H2-d.

As regards this clone: Gene names are the mouse ones. With the read ending 1 residue before the CDR3 end, the germline J gene is used to fill in that end. The rearrangement joins TRBV5 to TRBJ2-1; TRBD1 aligns across 7 bases. The trim removed 2 bases at V and 4 bases at J, leaving 8 bases unmatched. Looked up from germline, CDR1 is LGHNA and CDR2 is YNLKQL (reference sequence). CDR3 size: 16 residues. CDR3 DNA (partial): TGTGCCAGCAGCCAACCCGAGACAGGGATTTATGCTGAGCAGTTC. This codes for CASSQPETGIYAEQF. The complete CDR3 protein is CASSQPETGIYAEQFF.

About this clone: Gene names and germline match the mouse. The CDR3 end is not reached by the read, which stops 1 residue before it; the germline J gene fills it in. The J gene is TRBJ2-5, the V gene TRBV13-2, with 8 bases fitting TRBD1. The trim removed 4 bases at V and 6 bases at J, leaving 7 bases unmatched. This CDR3 is 14 amino acids long. The germline V gene has CDR1 NNHNN and CDR2 SYGAGS (reference sequence). The CDR3 sequence: CASGSFRDRDTQYF. The CDR3 DNA, read in part, is TGTGCCAGCGGTAGCTTCCGGGACAGGGACACCCAGTAC.

With regard to this clone: Gene names are the mouse ones. The CDR3 here is CASSDRRDTQYF. The part of the CDR3 DNA that was read is TGTGCCAGCAGTGATAGGAGGGACACCCAGTAC. This rearrangement joins TRBV13-1 to TRBJ2-5; D remains ambiguous. The read finishes 1 residue shy of the CDR3 end, and the germline J gene is used to complete it. V shed 1 base and J shed 6 bases, with 6 bases lying between them. The CDR3 has 12 amino acids. Germline V gene sequence: CDR1 NSHNY, CDR2 SYGAGN.

In the case of this clone: Mouse gene names apply. The read ends 1 residue before the CDR3 terminus; that terminus is restored from the germline J gene. This chain connects TRBV20 to TRBJ1-3, with TRBD1 matching 9 bases. CDR1 and CDR2 from the germline V gene are GFQATS and STVNSAI. The V gene end was trimmed by 6 bases and the J gene end by 4 bases; junction bases not matched to a gene: 4. This CDR3 spans 13 amino acids. CDR3 protein: CGAGQGRGNTLYF. The CDR3 DNA, read in part, is TGTGGTGCCGGACAGGGGAGGGGAAATACGCTCTAT.

For this clone: The genes and germline here are from mouse. The missing CDR3 end, 1 residue past where the read stops, is filled in from the germline J gene. The chain employs TRBV19 and TRBJ2-7; 10 bases are a match to TRBD2. The CDR3 spans 15 residues. The trim removed 5 bases at V and 0 bases at J, leaving 5 bases unmatched. Germline V gene data show CDR1 as FNHDT and CDR2 as SITEND (reference sequence). The part of the CDR3 DNA that was read is TGTGCCAGCAGGGGGGGACTGGGGAGCTCCTATGAACAGTAC. Its protein is CASRGGLGSSYEQY. The full-length CDR3 reads as CASRGGLGSSYEQYF.

Regarding this clone: The genes are named according to mouse. The observed sequence ends 1 residue before the CDR3 terminus, with the missing tail filled in from the germline J gene. This chain links TRBV31 with TRBJ2-5; D might be TRBD2 (6 bases). Germline CDR1 is GKSSPN and CDR2 is SITVG. The CDR3 has 13 amino acids. V was cut by 0 bases and J by 2 bases, with 6 bases left in between. This CDR3 is CAWSLWGQDTQYF. The CDR3 bases that were read are TGTGCCTGGAGTCTCTGGGGCCAAGACACCCAGTAC.

As to this clone: Mouse gene names apply. The CDR3 end lies 1 residue beyond the end of the read and is filled in from the germline J gene. The rearrangement joins TRBV13-2 to TRBJ1-6; the D gene is possibly TRBD1 (5 bases). TRBJ1-6 is noted as an ORF with a role that remains uncertain. V lost 3 bases to trimming and J lost 5 bases, with 9 bases between them. CDR1 and CDR2 (germline): NNHNN, SYGAGS (reference sequence). CDR3 size: 14 residues. CDR3 sequence: CASGAGQNNSPLYF. Partial CDR3 DNA: TGTGCCAGCGGTGCCGGACAAAATAATTCGCCCCTCTAC.

Turning to this clone: The gene names here belong to mouse. The CDR3 end lies 1 residue beyond the end of the read and is filled in from the germline J gene. The gene calls are TRBV19 and TRBJ2-7, with TRBD2 matching over 11 bases. This CDR3 is built from 12 residues. Trimming took 9 bases from V and 4 from J; bases not matched to a gene: 3. Germline CDR1 and CDR2: FNHDT and SITEND (reference sequence). The CDR3 loop reads CATGTGGYEQYF. The covered CDR3 bases are TGTGCCACAGGGACTGGGGGATATGAACAGTAC.

This clone has only a few counts. The gene symbols are mouse symbols. Coverage ceases 1 residue before the CDR3 finishes, and the germline J gene fills in the end. The chain carries TRBV13-3 and TRBJ2-7; 10 nucleotides align to TRBD2. Germline V gene sequence: CDR1 NNHDY, CDR2 SYVADS. CDR3 length equals 14 residues. The V and J ends lost 5 bases and 2 bases, in that order; junction bases with no gene match: 4. CDR3 DNA (partial): TGTGCCAGCAGGCCGGGACTGGGGACCTATGAACAGTAC. Amino acids: CASRPGLGTYEQY. In full, the CDR3 reads CASRPGLGTYEQYF.

Concerning this clone itself: Gene names follow the mouse nomenclature. The CDR3 end is not reached by the read, which stops 1 residue before it; the germline J gene fills it in. The chain combines TRBV13-2 with TRBJ2-2; 8 bases are shared with TRBD2. CDR1 and CDR2 (germline): NNHNN, SYGAGS (reference sequence). Trimming removed 5 bases from V and 4 bases from J; junction bases left unmatched: 4. The CDR3 has 14 amino acids. The sequenced CDR3 bases are TGTGCCAGCGGGCTGGGGGGAGCCACCGGGCAGCTCTAC. As protein: CASGLGGATGQLY. The whole CDR3 sequence reads CASGLGGATGQLYF.

This clone was seen more than once but under ten times. All gene names here are mouse names. The observed sequence ends 1 residue before the CDR3 terminus, with the missing tail filled in from the germline J gene. J is TRBJ2-7 and V is TRBV13-2; D not resolved. Looked up from germline, CDR1 is NNHNN and CDR2 is SYGAGS (reference sequence). Trimming cost V 0 bases and J 0 bases, with 4 bases left between them. CDR3 size: 13 residues. The CDR3 is CASGDGSSYEQYF. CDR3 DNA, as far as it was read: TGTGCCAGCGGTGATGGCAGCTCCTATGAACAGTAC.

Of note for this clone: All gene names here are mouse names. The read ends 1 residue shy of where the CDR3 ends; the end is completed using the germline J gene. The V gene is TRBV31, the J gene TRBJ1-6, with D possibly TRBD1 on 5 matching bases. TRBJ1-6 has ORF status, its function being uncertain. Trimming stripped 0 bases from V and 4 bases from J, with 10 bases between. This CDR3 comprises 15 residues. CDR1 GKSSPN and CDR2 SITVG come from the germline V gene. The sequenced CDR3 bases are TGTGCCTGGAGTCTAGGCAGGGTTTATAATTCGCCCCTCTAC. This encodes CAWSLGRVYNSPLY. The whole CDR3 sequence reads CAWSLGRVYNSPLYF.

In its sample, this clone was seen once. Genes and germline come from the mouse. The observed sequence ends 1 residue before the CDR3 terminus, with the missing tail filled in from the germline J gene. The V call is TRBV1, the J call TRBJ2-5, with 13 bases lining up with TRBD2. CDR1 NSQYPW and CDR2 LRSPGD come from the germline V gene (reference sequence). J was trimmed by 6 bases and V by 4 bases; bases with no gene match: 4. This CDR3 comprises 15 residues. CDR3 loop: CTCSGTGGAPDTQYF. The CDR3 DNA, read in part, is TGCACCTGCAGTGGGACTGGGGGGGCGCCGGACACCCAGTAC. The variable domain in full, with the rest retrieved from reference TRBV1 and TRBJ2-5, is VTLLEQNPRWRLVPRGQAVNLRCILKNSQYPWMSWYQQDLQKQLQWLFTLRSPGDKEVKSLPGADYLATRVTDTELRLQVANMSQGRTLYCTCSGTGGAPDTQYFGPGTRLLVL.

In the case of this clone: Genes and germline are mouse. The read ends 1 residue early relative to the CDR3; the germline J gene fills the gap. The chain employs TRBV19 and TRBJ2-3; TRBD1 matches 7 bases. The ends lost 3 bases at V and 2 bases at J; junction bases unmatched: 3. Germline assignment: CDR1 FNHDT and CDR2 SITEND (reference sequence). The CDR3 is made up of 14 amino acids. The CDR3 DNA, read in part, is TGTGCCAGCAGTACGACAGGGTTTGCAGAAACGCTGTAT. Its translation: CASSTTGFAETLY. The CDR3 in full is CASSTTGFAETLYF.

With respect to this clone: The genes and germline here are from mouse. The read ends 1 residue early relative to the CDR3; the germline J gene fills the gap. The chain links TRBV2 to TRBJ2-2; TRBD2 aligns across 10 bases. Germline CDR1 LGHNA, CDR2 YSYQKL. V lost 4 bases, J lost 4 bases, and 6 bases stayed unmatched. The length of the CDR3 is 16 residues. The CDR3 DNA, read in part, is TGTGCCAGCAGCCCAGGGACTGGGGAGCCCACCGGGCAGCTCTAC. Translating it yields CASSPGTGEPTGQLY. The whole CDR3 reads CASSPGTGEPTGQLYF. The full variable domain, completed using reference TRBV2 and TRBJ2-2, is DPKIIQKPKYLVAVTGSEKILICEQYLGHNAMYWYRQSAKKPLEFMFSYSYQKLMDNQTASSRFQPQSSKKNHLDLQITALKPDDSATYFCASSPGTGEPTGQLYFGEGSKLTVL.

This clone was detected only a few times. These gene names are mouse names. The read halts 1 residue ahead of the CDR3 end, with the missing end drawn from the germline J gene. The V call is TRBV13-1, the J call TRBJ2-1; the match to TRBD1 covers 9 bases. With V trimmed by 4 bases and J by 2 bases, 1 base remained unmatched. The CDR3 covers 14 residues. CDR1 and CDR2 (germline): NSHNY, SYGAGN. Partial CDR3 DNA: TGTGCCAGCAGTACAGGGGGCTACTATGCTGAGCAGTTC. Its protein is CASSTGGYYAEQF. In full, the CDR3 is CASSTGGYYAEQFF.

On this clone itself: The gene symbols are mouse symbols. The read ends 1 residue shy of where the CDR3 ends; the end is completed using the germline J gene. This chain uses TRBV2 with TRBJ2-5, with 10 bases identical to TRBD2. Trimming took 3 bases from V and 6 from J; bases not matched to a gene: 3. The CDR3 runs 14 residues. Germline values: CDR1 LGHNA, CDR2 YSYQKL. The sequenced CDR3 bases are TGTGCCAGCAGCCACTGGGGGGGCGCTGACACCCAGTAC. The encoded protein is CASSHWGGADTQY. The CDR3, in full, reads CASSHWGGADTQYF. The full variable domain, in which reference TRBV2 and TRBJ2-5 provide the parts outside the CDR3, is DPKIIQKPKYLVAVTGSEKILICEQYLGHNAMYWYRQSAKKPLEFMFSYSYQKLMDNQTASSRFQPQSSKKNHLDLQITALKPDDSATYFCASSHWGGADTQYFGPGTRLLVL.

Worth noting for this clone: Gene names refer to mouse genes. The read ends 1 residue shy of where the CDR3 ends; the end is completed using the germline J gene. This chain uses TRBV31 with TRBJ2-4; 11 nucleotides align to TRBD1. The J segment lost 5 bases and the V segment lost 1 base, leaving 2 bases of the junction unmatched. The CDR3 runs 14 residues. CDR1 is GKSSPN and CDR2 is SITVG in the germline V gene. The sequenced CDR3 bases are TGTGCCTGGAGTCCCGGGACAGGGGGAAACACCTTGTAC. This gives the protein CAWSPGTGGNTLY. The whole CDR3 protein reads CAWSPGTGGNTLYF. The full variable domain, its missing parts supplied by reference TRBV31 and TRBJ2-4, is AQTIHQWPVAEIKAVGSPLSLGCTIKGKSSPNLYWYWQATGGTLQQLFYSITVGQVESVVQLNLSASRPKDDQFILSTEKLLLSHSGFYLCAWSPGTGGNTLYFGAGTRLSVL.

Worth noting for this clone: Gene and germline names: mouse. The read falls 1 residue short of the CDR3 end, and the missing part is taken from the germline J gene. This rearrangement joins TRBV31 to TRBJ2-3; the D is unclear. Germline CDR1 and CDR2: GKSSPN and SITVG. Trimming shortened V by 0 bases and J by 0 bases, and 10 bases separated the two germline ends. The CDR3 covers 15 residues. CDR3 region: CAWSLNWASAETLYF. The part of the CDR3 DNA that was read is TGTGCCTGGAGTCTAAATTGGGCTAGTGCAGAAACGCTGTAT.

This clone was found a few times. Genes here carry mouse names. The read stops 1 residue short of the end of the CDR3; the missing end is completed from the germline J gene. The chain links TRBV13-1 to TRBJ2-7; 10 bases are a match to TRBD1. Per germline, CDR1 NSHNY and CDR2 SYGAGN. V gave up 3 bases and J gave up 3 bases; unmatched junction bases: 12. This CDR3 has 17 amino acids. The sequenced CDR3 bases are TGTGCCAGCAGTGGGACAGGGGGGTACTGGGGGATCTATGAACAGTAC. Its translation is CASSGTGGYWGIYEQY. The complete CDR3 sequence is CASSGTGGYWGIYEQYF.

About this clone itself: The genes and germline here are from mouse. The CDR3 extends 1 residue past the end of the read, so its final part is completed from the germline J gene. This rearrangement joins TRBV2 to TRBJ1-3, with D possibly TRBD1 on 6 matching bases. Trimming removed 3 bases at V and 0 bases at J, with 9 bases between. The CDR3 is made up of 15 amino acids. The V gene's germline CDR1 is LGHNA and CDR2 YSYQKL. The sequenced part of the CDR3 DNA is TGTGCCAGCAGCCAGAGGGACACTTCTGGAAATACGCTCTAT. Its protein is CASSQRDTSGNTLY. The whole CDR3 sequence reads CASSQRDTSGNTLYF.

With respect to this clone: Gene names denote mouse genes. The CDR3 goes on 1 residue after the read ends, and that part is filled in from the germline J gene. V usage is TRBV1 and J usage is TRBJ2-4; D perhaps matches TRBD2 (7 bases). In germline, CDR1 is NSQYPW, CDR2 LRSPGD (reference sequence). V lost 3 bases and J 1 base, leaving 11 bases between the germline ends. This CDR3 has 15 amino acids. The DNA read from the CDR3 is TGCACCTGCAGTGCCGCTGGGGGCCGTCAAAACACCTTGTAC. Translation: CTCSAAGGRQNTLY. The whole CDR3 protein is CTCSAAGGRQNTLYF. The full variable domain, rest sourced from reference TRBV1 and TRBJ2-4, is VTLLEQNPRWRLVPRGQAVNLRCILKNSQYPWMSWYQQDLQKQLQWLFTLRSPGDKEVKSLPGADYLATRVTDTELRLQVANMSQGRTLYCTCSAAGGRQNTLYFGAGTRLSVL.

Comments on this clone: Genes and germline come from the mouse. The sequenced fragment ends 1 residue before the CDR3 boundary, so the rest is inferred from the germline J gene. The sample carries other DNA sequences with the same CDR3. The chain uses TRBV13-1 and TRBJ1-1; D might be TRBD1 (6 bases). Trimming shortened V by 3 bases and J by 0 bases, and 12 bases separated the two germline ends. Germline V CDR1 and CDR2: NSHNY, SYGAGN. The CDR3 is 15 amino acids. The CDR3 loop reads CASSGQDLANTEVFF. The sequenced CDR3 bases are TGTGCCAGCAGTGGACAGGACCTTGCAAACACAGAAGTCTTC.

Of note for this clone: Gene and germline names: mouse. The observed sequence ends 1 residue before the CDR3 terminus, with the missing tail filled in from the germline J gene. The chain has TRBV1 and TRBJ1-4, with D unclear. In germline, CDR1 is NSQYPW, CDR2 LRSPGD (reference sequence). Trimming removed 4 bases at V and 1 base at J, with 4 bases between. The CDR3 has 13 residues. CDR3 sequence reads: CTCSGTSNERLFF. CDR3 bases read: TGCACCTGCAGTGGGACTTCCAACGAAAGATTATTT.

Of note for this clone: Any gene name here is a mouse gene name. The CDR3 end lies 1 residue beyond the end of the read and is filled in from the germline J gene. The chain uses TRBV20 and TRBJ1-3; 8 bases match TRBD1. The length of the CDR3 is 14 residues. V lost 0 bases, J lost 2 bases, and 0 bases stayed unmatched. Germline values: CDR1 GFQATS, CDR2 STVNSAI. The sequenced CDR3 bases are TGTGGTGCTAGGGAACAGGGGGCTGGAAATACGCTCTAT. Residues: CGAREQGAGNTLY. In full, the CDR3 is CGAREQGAGNTLYF.